A selection of T cell receptor beta chains follows, all from one sample in a study of control samples from healthy donors and cancer patients. The assay was immunoSEQ multiplex PCR, and TCRdb's table has in-frame clones only and misses some. The table has fewer than 200,000 clones, around 93% seen once. The sample consisted of blood. The receptor set was obtained from a man between 18 and 35 years old in good health. Each CDR3 is given with its conserved first and last residue. A D gene is named only where the DNA matches it firmly. Clone size appears in some rows only: once, few, many, or a class for an expanded clone.

abundance: NA; v_gene: TRBV10-3; d_gene: TRBD1; j_gene: TRBJ2-7; CDR3nt: TGTGCCATCGGGCAGGGGGTCTCCTACGAGCAGTACTTC; CDR3aa: CAIGQGVSYEQYF
abundance: NA; v_gene: TRBV19; d_gene: TRBD2; j_gene: TRBJ2-3; CDR3nt: TGTGCCAGTAGGAAACTAGCGGGGGCCTTCACAGATACGCAGTATTTT; CDR3aa: CASRKLAGAFTDTQYF
abundance: NA; v_gene: TRBV27; d_gene: NA; j_gene: TRBJ1-2; CDR3nt: TGTGCCAGCAGCTTGAGGGCCGGTCAGTTCTATGGCTACACCTTC; CDR3aa: CASSLRAGQFYGYTF
abundance: NA; v_gene: TRBV19; d_gene: TRBD2; j_gene: TRBJ2-7; CDR3nt: TGTGCCAGTAGTATAGAGCGGGGGGAGCAGTACTTC; CDR3aa: CASSIERGEQYF
abundance: NA; v_gene: TRBV3-1/TRBV3-2; d_gene: NA; j_gene: TRBJ2-1; CDR3nt: TGTGCCAGCAGGGGTCCCGAAGGCGGGAATGAGCAGTTCTTC; CDR3aa: CASRGPEGGNEQFF
abundance: NA; v_gene: TRBV5-6; d_gene: NA; j_gene: TRBJ1-3; CDR3nt: TGTGCCAGCAGCTTGGGGTACCGAAGGGGAAACACCATATATTTT; CDR3aa: CASSLGYRRGNTIYF
abundance: NA; v_gene: TRBV6-1; d_gene: NA; j_gene: TRBJ1-5; CDR3nt: TGTGCCAGCAGTGCAGCAGGCAGCAATCAGCCCCAGCATTTT; CDR3aa: CASSAAGSNQPQHF
abundance: once; v_gene: TRBV5-1; d_gene: TRBD1; j_gene: TRBJ1-1; CDR3nt: TGCGCCAGCGGAGAACAGGGGTGGACTGAAGCTTTCTTT; CDR3aa: CASGEQGWTEAFF
abundance: NA; v_gene: TRBV3-1/TRBV3-2; d_gene: NA; j_gene: TRBJ2-4; CDR3nt: TGTGCCAGCACCGGAACTACCGGGGGCATTCAGTACTTC; CDR3aa: CASTGTTGGIQYF
abundance: NA; v_gene: TRBV19; d_gene: TRBD1; j_gene: TRBJ2-3; CDR3nt: TGTGCCAGTAGTAAAGGGACAGGGGGTACGCAGTATTTT; CDR3aa: CASSKGTGGTQYF
abundance: NA; v_gene: TRBV24-1; d_gene: TRBD1; j_gene: TRBJ2-2; CDR3nt: TGTGCCACCAGTGATTTCCAGGGGGCGTACGGGGAGCTGTTTTTT; CDR3aa: CATSDFQGAYGELFF
abundance: NA; v_gene: TRBV5-8; d_gene: NA; j_gene: TRBJ2-5; CDR3nt: TGTGCCAGCAGCTTGGCCGGGTCTACAGGTTTGAAGACCCAGTACTTC; CDR3aa: CASSLAGSTGLKTQYF
abundance: NA; v_gene: TRBV28; d_gene: NA; j_gene: TRBJ1-1; CDR3nt: TGTGCCAGCAGATCCGGGGTCAACACTGAAGCTTTCTTT; CDR3aa: CASRSGVNTEAFF
abundance: NA; v_gene: TRBV4-2; d_gene: NA; j_gene: TRBJ2-7; CDR3nt: TGTGCCAGCAGCCTGGACGGACGTAAAACCTACGAGCAGTACTTC; CDR3aa: CASSLDGRKTYEQYF
abundance: NA; v_gene: TRBV24-1; d_gene: TRBD2; j_gene: TRBJ2-3; CDR3nt: TGTGCCACCAGTGTCCGAACGGGAAAGCGGGGAAACACAGATACGCAGTATTTT; CDR3aa: CATSVRTGKRGNTDTQYF
abundance: NA; v_gene: TRBV6-1; d_gene: NA; j_gene: TRBJ1-6; CDR3nt: TGTGCCAGCAGTGAGGGCCCGGCGTGGAATTCACCCCTCCACTTT; CDR3aa: CASSEGPAWNSPLHF
abundance: NA; v_gene: TRBV29-1; d_gene: TRBD1; j_gene: TRBJ2-1; CDR3nt: TGCAGCGTTTACCGGGACAGGGGTTTGGGTGAGCAGTTCTTC; CDR3aa: CSVYRDRGLGEQFF
abundance: few; v_gene: TRBV15; d_gene: NA; j_gene: TRBJ2-2; CDR3nt: TGTGCCACCAGCAAAAACACCGGGGAGCTGTTTTTT; CDR3aa: CATSKNTGELFF
abundance: NA; v_gene: TRBV14; d_gene: NA; j_gene: TRBJ1-4; CDR3nt: TGTGCCAGCAGCCCCCTCGGTAGGGAGCGCGAAAAACTGTTTTTT; CDR3aa: CASSPLGREREKLFF
abundance: NA; v_gene: TRBV10-3; d_gene: NA; j_gene: TRBJ2-7; CDR3nt: TGTGCCATCAGTGAGAATGGCGCGGGGACCTACGAGCAGTACTTC; CDR3aa: CAISENGAGTYEQYF
abundance: NA; v_gene: TRBV9; d_gene: NA; j_gene: TRBJ2-1; CDR3nt: TGTGCCAGCAGCGTGGGGATGGGCTACAATGAGCAGTTCTTC; CDR3aa: CASSVGMGYNEQFF
abundance: NA; v_gene: TRBV14; d_gene: NA; j_gene: TRBJ1-4; CDR3nt: TGTGCCAGCAGCCAGGGTATTTCGGGGAAACTGTTTTTT; CDR3aa: CASSQGISGKLFF
abundance: NA; v_gene: TRBV19; d_gene: NA; j_gene: TRBJ2-3; CDR3nt: TGTGCCAGTAGTAATATGGGGATCTATAACACAGATACGCAGTATTTT; CDR3aa: CASSNMGIYNTDTQYF
abundance: NA; v_gene: TRBV4-1; d_gene: NA; j_gene: TRBJ1-1; CDR3nt: TGCGCCAGCAGCTCCCGCCCGACAGGACTAGTGAACACTGAAGCTTTCTTT; CDR3aa: CASSSRPTGLVNTEAFF
abundance: NA; v_gene: TRBV7-9; d_gene: NA; j_gene: TRBJ1-1; CDR3nt: TGTGCCAGCAGCTTAGGAGGGGTCCGCGTTGGTTCCGCTGAAGCTTTCTTT; CDR3aa: CASSLGGVRVGSAEAFF
abundance: NA; v_gene: TRBV24-1; d_gene: NA; j_gene: TRBJ2-1; CDR3nt: TGTGCCACCATGCAGCGCCCCTACAATGAGCAGTTCTTC; CDR3aa: CATMQRPYNEQFF
abundance: NA; v_gene: TRBV27; d_gene: TRBD1; j_gene: TRBJ2-7; CDR3nt: TGTGCCAGCAGCCAAAAGGGGGACAGAGTCTACGAGCAGTACTTC; CDR3aa: CASSQKGDRVYEQYF
abundance: NA; v_gene: TRBV6-2/TRBV6-3; d_gene: TRBD2; j_gene: TRBJ2-3; CDR3nt: TGTGCCAGCAGTTCCCCTGCCGAACGGGGGGCAGATACGCAGTATTTT; CDR3aa: CASSSPAERGADTQYF
abundance: NA; v_gene: TRBV19; d_gene: TRBD1; j_gene: TRBJ1-1; CDR3nt: TGTGCCAGTAGTGGGGACAGGGTAAACACTGAAGCTTTCTTT; CDR3aa: CASSGDRVNTEAFF
abundance: NA; v_gene: TRBV4-1; d_gene: TRBD1; j_gene: TRBJ2-2; CDR3nt: TGCGCCAGCACTGGGACAGGGATGACCGGGGAGCTGTTTTTT; CDR3aa: CASTGTGMTGELFF
abundance: NA; v_gene: TRBV2; d_gene: NA; j_gene: TRBJ2-7; CDR3nt: TGTGCCAGCAGGACCACAAGCCCGTCGTACGAGCAGTACTTC; CDR3aa: CASRTTSPSYEQYF
abundance: NA; v_gene: TRBV7-3; d_gene: NA; j_gene: TRBJ2-3; CDR3nt: TGTGCCCGCAGCCCACCCGCGGCAGATACGCAGTATTTT; CDR3aa: CARSPPAADTQYF
abundance: NA; v_gene: TRBV24-1; d_gene: NA; j_gene: TRBJ1-5; CDR3nt: TGTGCCACCTCGATAGGGGACAATCAGCCCCAGCATTTT; CDR3aa: CATSIGDNQPQHF
abundance: NA; v_gene: TRBV4-1; d_gene: TRBD1; j_gene: TRBJ2-1; CDR3nt: TGCGCCAGCTCCCTGGACAGGGGCAATGAGCAGTTCTTC; CDR3aa: CASSLDRGNEQFF
abundance: NA; v_gene: TRBV2; d_gene: NA; j_gene: TRBJ1-4; CDR3nt: TGTGCCAGCAGTGTAGGGGCGAATGAAAAACTGTTTTTT; CDR3aa: CASSVGANEKLFF
abundance: once; v_gene: TRBV6-5; d_gene: TRBD1; j_gene: TRBJ1-1; CDR3nt: TGTGCCAGCATTCGAGTTTCAGGGGGCACTGAAGCTTTCTTT; CDR3aa: CASIRVSGGTEAFF
abundance: NA; v_gene: TRBV9; d_gene: NA; j_gene: TRBJ1-1; CDR3nt: TGTGCCAGCAGCGTAGGGCCTGGAGCGGAAGCTTTCTTT; CDR3aa: CASSVGPGAEAFF
abundance: NA; v_gene: TRBV3-1/TRBV3-2; d_gene: NA; j_gene: TRBJ1-4; CDR3nt: TGTGCCAGCAGCCAGACCGACAGAGCCGAAAAACTGTTTTTT; CDR3aa: CASSQTDRAEKLFF
abundance: NA; v_gene: TRBV7-9; d_gene: NA; j_gene: TRBJ1-4; CDR3nt: TGTGCCAGCAGCTCGAATCTACTAGGGATCGGTAATGAAAAACTGTTTTTT; CDR3aa: CASSSNLLGIGNEKLFF
abundance: NA; v_gene: TRBV5-1; d_gene: NA; j_gene: TRBJ1-1; CDR3nt: TGCGCCAGCAGCGGGCAGGGGCCGATGAACACTGAAGCTTTCTTT; CDR3aa: CASSGQGPMNTEAFF
abundance: NA; v_gene: TRBV2; d_gene: NA; j_gene: TRBJ1-2; CDR3nt: TGTGCCAGCAGTGAAGGGGCGGACTATGGCTACACCTTC; CDR3aa: CASSEGADYGYTF
abundance: NA; v_gene: TRBV5-6; d_gene: NA; j_gene: TRBJ2-7; CDR3nt: TGTGCCAGCAGCTCACTCAGAAGAACCTACGAGCAGTACTTC; CDR3aa: CASSSLRRTYEQYF
abundance: NA; v_gene: TRBV6-5; d_gene: NA; j_gene: TRBJ1-5; CDR3nt: TGTGCCAGCAGCCCCGAGGGGGGAGGGCAGCCCCAGCATTTT; CDR3aa: CASSPEGGGQPQHF
abundance: NA; v_gene: TRBV10-3; d_gene: NA; j_gene: TRBJ1-2; CDR3nt: TGTGCCATCAGTGAGTCCCGGGGACGTGCTGGGGGCTACACCTTC; CDR3aa: CAISESRGRAGGYTF
abundance: NA; v_gene: TRBV2; d_gene: NA; j_gene: TRBJ2-1; CDR3nt: TGTGCCAGCAGCGGGGGACCCATCTCCGAGCAGTTCTTC; CDR3aa: CASSGGPISEQFF
abundance: NA; v_gene: TRBV30; d_gene: TRBD1; j_gene: TRBJ2-1; CDR3nt: TGTGCCTGGGACAGGGGCAGCTCCTACAATGAGCAGTTCTTC; CDR3aa: CAWDRGSSYNEQFF
abundance: NA; v_gene: TRBV6-5; d_gene: TRBD1; j_gene: TRBJ2-7; CDR3nt: TGTGCCAGCAGGGACCGACAGGGCTACGAGCAGTACTTC; CDR3aa: CASRDRQGYEQYF
abundance: NA; v_gene: TRBV29-1; d_gene: TRBD1; j_gene: TRBJ2-6; CDR3nt: TGCAGCGTTGACAGGGGGTCTGGGGCCAACGTCCTGACTTTC; CDR3aa: CSVDRGSGANVLTF
abundance: NA; v_gene: TRBV2; d_gene: NA; j_gene: TRBJ2-5; CDR3nt: TGTGCCAGCAGTTTGCAGTCTGAGACCCAGTACTTC; CDR3aa: CASSLQSETQYF
abundance: once; v_gene: TRBV5-1; d_gene: NA; j_gene: TRBJ2-3; CDR3nt: TGCGCCAGCAGCCTCCTTGGGCGAAGCTCATCGGATACGCAGTATTTT; CDR3aa: CASSLLGRSSSDTQYF
abundance: NA; v_gene: TRBV5-1; d_gene: NA; j_gene: TRBJ2-5; CDR3nt: TGCGCCAGCAGCTTGTCCACGACGGAGACCCAGTACTTC; CDR3aa: CASSLSTTETQYF